Listed below are T cell receptor beta chains from one sample, sequenced in a study of blood T cell repertoires in COVID-19. This table comes from immunoSEQ multiplex PCR, and its TCRdb copy is limited to in-frame clones, with some not included. The repertoire holds hundreds of thousands of clones, with 70% to 85% as singletons. Sequencing was carried out using peripheral blood. These receptors were obtained from an elderly woman with acute or convalescent COVID-19. Both conserved end residues are part of each CDR3. D genes are given only for firm matches. The listing skips clone size in some rows; elsewhere it reads once, few, many or a size class.

clone size,D gene,V gene,J gene,CDR3 protein,CDR3 DNA
.,.,TRBV18,TRBJ2-3,CASSVWKDSSSTDTQYF,TGTGCCAGCTCAGTGTGGAAGGACAGCTCTAGCACAGATACGCAGTATTTT
many,TRBD1,TRBV6-6,TRBJ1-5,CASSLTGPYSNQPQHF,TGTGCCAGCAGTTTGACAGGGCCCTATAGCAATCAGCCCCAGCATTTT
once,TRBD1,TRBV2,TRBJ1-4,CASSDKDRGGKLFF,TGTGCCAGCAGTGATAAGGACAGGGGAGGAAAACTGTTTTTT
.,TRBD2,TRBV6-5,TRBJ2-7,CASRGGSLGSYEQYF,TGTGCCAGCAGGGGGGGGTCCCTCGGCTCCTACGAGCAGTACTTC
few,.,TRBV19,TRBJ2-1,CASSISLNNEQFF,TGTGCCAGTAGTATAAGCCTAAACAATGAGCAGTTCTTC
.,.,TRBV5-1,TRBJ2-3,CASSLAGTDTQYF,TGCGCCAGCAGCTTGGCCGGCACAGATACGCAGTATTTT
.,.,TRBV7-2,TRBJ1-2,CASSPQGLNYGYTF,TGTGCCAGCAGCCCACAGGGCCTTAACTATGGCTACACCTTC
.,TRBD1,TRBV6-5,TRBJ1-1,CASRMRGQNTEAFF,TGTGCCAGCAGGATGAGGGGGCAGAACACTGAAGCTTTCTTT
.,TRBD2,TRBV27,TRBJ2-1,CASSSPGLAGYYNEQFF,TGTGCCAGCAGTTCACCGGGACTAGCGGGATACTACAATGAGCAGTTCTTC
once,TRBD1,TRBV18,TRBJ1-1,CASSPPTGLNTEAFF,TGTGCCAGCTCACCACCGACAGGGTTGAACACTGAAGCTTTCTTT
.,.,TRBV3-1/TRBV3-2,TRBJ1-2,CASSQGNRARSRAGYTF,TGTGCCAGCAGCCAAGGCAACAGGGCGCGGAGCAGGGCTGGCTACACCTTC
.,TRBD2,TRBV20-1,TRBJ2-1,CSASGLAGGLSSYNEQFF,TGCAGTGCTAGTGGGCTAGCGGGAGGCCTGAGCTCCTACAATGAGCAGTTCTTC
.,.,TRBV7-2,TRBJ2-3,CASSLGALKSWDTQYF,TGTGCCAGCAGCCTAGGGGCTCTAAAGTCTTGGGATACGCAGTATTTT
.,TRBD1,TRBV6-6,TRBJ1-6,CASRRADRGNSPLHF,TGTGCCAGCAGACGCGCGGACAGGGGTAATTCACCCCTCCACTTT
.,.,TRBV5-1,TRBJ2-1,CASSPGGISNEQFF,TGCGCCAGCAGCCCAGGGGGGATAAGCAATGAGCAGTTCTTC
.,.,TRBV27,TRBJ2-2,CASRKQGAGELFF,TGTGCCAGCAGAAAACAGGGAGCCGGGGAGCTGTTTTTT
once,TRBD2,TRBV7-8,TRBJ2-1,CASSSSSQTSGANEQFF,TGTGCCAGCAGCTCTAGTTCGCAGACTAGCGGGGCCAATGAGCAGTTCTTC
.,TRBD1,TRBV12-3/TRBV12-4,TRBJ1-4,CASSTGTGGKLFF,TGTGCCAGCAGCACCGGGACAGGGGGAAAACTGTTTTTT
.,TRBD2,TRBV18,TRBJ2-3,CASSPLGLAVQDTQYF,TGTGCCAGCTCACCACTAGGACTAGCGGTTCAGGATACGCAGTATTTT
.,TRBD2,TRBV2,TRBJ2-2,CASGTSGGRAGELFF,TGTGCCAGCGGGACTAGCGGCGGACGGGCCGGGGAGCTGTTTTTT
.,TRBD1,TRBV4-2,TRBJ1-5,CASSQGTGVGNQPQHF,TGTGCCAGCAGCCAAGGGACAGGGGTTGGCAATCAGCCCCAGCATTTT
.,.,TRBV5-1,TRBJ2-1,CASSLLGAEQFF,TGCGCCAGCAGCTTACTAGGTGCTGAGCAGTTCTTC
.,.,TRBV15,TRBJ2-1,CATSRGTGGNEQFF,TGTGCCACCAGCAGAGGCACAGGCGGCAATGAGCAGTTCTTC
.,TRBD1,TRBV30,TRBJ1-6,CAWSAVRTGNSPLHF,TGTGCCTGGAGTGCCGTCCGGACAGGGAATTCACCCCTCCACTTT
.,.,TRBV19,TRBJ2-6,CASSIEQGRPGLSGANVLTF,TGTGCCAGTAGTATAGAGCAGGGGCGGCCCGGGCTCTCTGGGGCCAACGTCCTGACTTTC
.,TRBD1,TRBV5-5,TRBJ1-2,CASSPTGGSYGYTF,TGTGCCAGCAGCCCAACAGGGGGCAGCTATGGCTACACCTTC
.,.,TRBV15,TRBJ2-1,CATSRQLDNEQFF,TGTGCCACCAGCAGACAACTAGACAATGAGCAGTTCTTC
.,TRBD2,TRBV7-2,TRBJ2-7,CASSLEVAGGSYEQYF,TGTGCCAGCAGCTTAGAAGTAGCGGGGGGCTCCTACGAGCAGTACTTC
few,.,TRBV20-1,TRBJ2-7,CSASGKKRGEQYF,TGCAGTGCTAGTGGAAAAAAGAGGGGGGAGCAGTACTTC
.,TRBD1,TRBV7-2,TRBJ1-2,CASSPGQGRANYGYTF,TGTGCCAGCAGCCCTGGACAGGGGAGGGCTAACTATGGCTACACCTTC
.,.,TRBV9,TRBJ2-3,CASSVGLPTDTQYF,TGTGCCAGCAGCGTTGGACTTCCCACAGATACGCAGTATTTT
.,.,TRBV5-1,TRBJ2-7,CASSLALLISEQYF,TGCGCCAGCAGCTTGGCGTTGCTAATCTCCGAGCAGTACTTC
.,TRBD1,TRBV18,TRBJ1-2,CASSPRQGRAGYYGYTF,TGTGCCAGCTCACCCCGACAGGGACGCGCTGGGTACTATGGCTACACCTTC
few,TRBD1,TRBV7-8,TRBJ1-2,CASSPWTGGIYGYTF,TGTGCCAGCAGCCCTTGGACAGGGGGCATTTATGGCTACACCTTC
.,.,TRBV5-1,TRBJ2-3,CASSREEDTQYF,TGCGCCAGCAGTCGGGAAGAGGATACGCAGTATTTT
.,.,TRBV6-5,TRBJ1-1,CASSYRQMNTEAFF,TGTGCCAGCAGTTACAGACAGATGAACACTGAAGCTTTCTTT
.,TRBD1,TRBV18,TRBJ2-7,CASSPIGQGANEQYF,TGTGCCAGCTCACCCATCGGACAGGGGGCGAACGAGCAGTACTTC
few,TRBD2,TRBV19,TRBJ2-1,CASSMDTSGYNEQFF,TGTGCCAGTAGTATGGATACTAGCGGCTACAATGAGCAGTTCTTC
.,.,TRBV18,TRBJ1-1,CASSPRGRSEAFF,TGTGCCAGCTCACCGAGGGGGAGAAGTGAAGCTTTCTTT
.,TRBD1,TRBV30,TRBJ1-2,CAWSRQGFGYGYTF,TGTGCCTGGAGTCGACAGGGCTTTGGCTATGGCTACACCTTC
.,TRBD1,TRBV7-8,TRBJ1-5,CASSRTGRHQPQHF,TGTGCCAGCAGCAGGACAGGGCGCCATCAGCCCCAGCATTTT
.,TRBD2,TRBV5-1,TRBJ2-3,CASSPNQREMDTQYF,TGCGCCAGCAGCCCAAACCAGCGGGAGATGGACACGCAGTATTTT
.,.,TRBV28,TRBJ1-3,CASSFRPLSGNTIYF,TGTGCCAGCAGTTTCAGGCCTCTCTCTGGAAACACCATATATTTT
.,.,TRBV5-8,TRBJ2-1,CASSLATAMWQFF,TGTGCCAGCAGCTTGGCCACTGCGATGTGGCAGTTCTTC
.,.,TRBV6-5,TRBJ1-4,CASSLGRWEKLFF,TGTGCCAGCAGCCTCGGGAGGTGGGAAAAACTGTTTTTT
.,.,TRBV7-2,TRBJ1-4,CASSLKTGGRNEKLFF,TGTGCCAGCAGCCTCAAAACCGGGGGGCGTAATGAAAAACTGTTTTTT
.,.,TRBV27,TRBJ1-5,CASSPRRNQPQHF,TGTGCCAGCAGTCCCCGCAGGAATCAGCCCCAGCATTTT
.,TRBD1,TRBV14,TRBJ1-6,CASSQDLGVTGGINSPLHF,TGTGCCAGCAGCCAAGATCTTGGTGTAACAGGGGGGATTAATTCACCCCTCCACTTT
once,TRBD2,TRBV9,TRBJ2-2,CASSVYRAGDFTGELFF,TGTGCCAGCAGCGTGTATAGGGCGGGAGATTTCACCGGGGAGCTGTTTTTT
.,TRBD1,TRBV5-1,TRBJ2-5,CASSLGWARGLQETQYF,TGCGCCAGCAGCTTGGGTTGGGCCAGGGGGCTACAAGAGACCCAGTACTTC
.,TRBD1,TRBV5-4,TRBJ2-2,CASSRGSGTGVSGELFF,TGTGCCAGCAGCCGAGGCTCCGGGACAGGGGTCTCCGGGGAGCTGTTTTTT
.,.,TRBV6-5,TRBJ1-1,CASSNVKSSAEAFF,TGTGCCAGCAGTAACGTAAAGTCTAGCGCTGAAGCTTTCTTT